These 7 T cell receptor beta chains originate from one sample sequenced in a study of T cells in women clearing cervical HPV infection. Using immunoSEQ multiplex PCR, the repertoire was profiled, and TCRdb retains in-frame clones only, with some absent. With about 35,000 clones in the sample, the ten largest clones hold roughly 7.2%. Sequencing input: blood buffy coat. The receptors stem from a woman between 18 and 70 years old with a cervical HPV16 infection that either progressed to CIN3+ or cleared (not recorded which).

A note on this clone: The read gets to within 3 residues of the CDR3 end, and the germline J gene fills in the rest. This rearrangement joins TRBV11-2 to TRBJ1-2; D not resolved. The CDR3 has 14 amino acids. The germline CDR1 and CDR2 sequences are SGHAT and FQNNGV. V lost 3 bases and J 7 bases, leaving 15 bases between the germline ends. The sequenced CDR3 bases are TGTGCCAGCAGCTTGGTCGGCGCGAGGGTTGGC. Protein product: CASSLVGARVG. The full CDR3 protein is CASSLVGARVGYTF.

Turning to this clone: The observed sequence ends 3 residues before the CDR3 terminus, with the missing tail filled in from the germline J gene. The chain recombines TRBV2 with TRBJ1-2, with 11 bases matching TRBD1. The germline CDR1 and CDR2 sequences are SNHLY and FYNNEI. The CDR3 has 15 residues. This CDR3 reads CASSVGDRGIYDYTF. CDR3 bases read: TGTGCCAGCAGTGTGGGGGACAGGGGGATATACGAC.

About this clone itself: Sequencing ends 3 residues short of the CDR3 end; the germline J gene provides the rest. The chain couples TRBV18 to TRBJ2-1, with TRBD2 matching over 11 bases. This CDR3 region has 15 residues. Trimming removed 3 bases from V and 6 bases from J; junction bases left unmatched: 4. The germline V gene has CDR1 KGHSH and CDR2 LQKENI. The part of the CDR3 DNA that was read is TGTGCCAGCTCACCCACTAGCGGGGGTTCCAATGAG. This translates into CASSPTSGGSNE. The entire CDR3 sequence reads CASSPTSGGSNEQFF.

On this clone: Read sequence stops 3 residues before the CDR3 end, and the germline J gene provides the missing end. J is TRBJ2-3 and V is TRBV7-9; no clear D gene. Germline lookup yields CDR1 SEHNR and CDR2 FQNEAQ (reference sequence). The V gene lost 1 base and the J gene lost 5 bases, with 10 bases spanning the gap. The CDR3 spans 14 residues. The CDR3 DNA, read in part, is TGTGCCAGCAGCTTAGGCGGTGCATTAGATACG. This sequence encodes CASSLGGALDT. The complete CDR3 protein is CASSLGGALDTQYF.

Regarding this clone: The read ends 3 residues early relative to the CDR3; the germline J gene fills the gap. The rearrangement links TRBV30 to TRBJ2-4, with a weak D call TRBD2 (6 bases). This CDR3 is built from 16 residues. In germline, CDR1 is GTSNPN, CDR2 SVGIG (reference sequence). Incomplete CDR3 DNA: TGTGCCTGGAGTGTACGGACGTCCGGGGGAAACGGGATT. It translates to CAWSVRTSGGNGI. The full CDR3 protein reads CAWSVRTSGGNGIQYF.

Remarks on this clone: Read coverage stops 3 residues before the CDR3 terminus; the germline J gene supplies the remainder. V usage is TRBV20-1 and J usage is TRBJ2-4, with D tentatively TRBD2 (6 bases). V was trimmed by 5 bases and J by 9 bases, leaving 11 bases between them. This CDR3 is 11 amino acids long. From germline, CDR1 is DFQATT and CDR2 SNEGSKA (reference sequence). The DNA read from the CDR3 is TGCAGTGCTCTCCCCGGGGGCATT. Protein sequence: CSALPGGI. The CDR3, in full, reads CSALPGGIQYF.

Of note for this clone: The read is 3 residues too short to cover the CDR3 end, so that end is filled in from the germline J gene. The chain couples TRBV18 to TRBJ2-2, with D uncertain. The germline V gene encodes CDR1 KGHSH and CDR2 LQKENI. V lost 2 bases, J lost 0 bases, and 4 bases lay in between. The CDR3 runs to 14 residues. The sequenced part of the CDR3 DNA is TGTGCCAGCTCACCAAACACGAACACCGGGGAG. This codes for CASSPNTNTGE. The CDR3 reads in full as CASSPNTNTGELFF.